This TCR beta chain was retrieved from a study of vaccination effects on CD4 cells after COVID-19. Overall study results and limits: Late post-vaccination samples showed marked contraction of infection- and vaccine-induced clones.

Comment on this clone: No antigen is known for it.

After expansion with viral peptide pools in the ViraFEST assay, antigen-specific CD4+ T cells were sequenced. With about ten days of culture completed, CD4+ T cells were isolated. All study participants received two doses of BNT162b2 or mRNA-1273 vaccine. Trimming left V 4 bases short and J 0 bases short, with 9 bases between. In germline, CDR1 is SGHVT, CDR2 SQSDAQ. This CDR3 spans 15 amino acids. Only in-frame clones appear in the TCRdb table, and some are missing; sequencing was by immunoSEQ multiplex PCR. The table has fewer than 40,000 clones, 70% to 85% seen once. The V and J genes are TRBV7-4 and TRBJ1-4; D unclear. The sample here was CD4+ T cells from PBMCs cultured with HCoV-NL63 spike peptides, taken after COVID-19 vaccination. The receptor was derived from a human donor who received a COVID-19 vaccine. Some clones in this sample may be carry-over from other donors' samples. CDR3 in amino acids: CASSSGTATNEKLFF. The CDR3 region has the DNA TGTGCCAGCAGCTCTGGAACGGCAACTAATGAAAAACTGTTTTTT.